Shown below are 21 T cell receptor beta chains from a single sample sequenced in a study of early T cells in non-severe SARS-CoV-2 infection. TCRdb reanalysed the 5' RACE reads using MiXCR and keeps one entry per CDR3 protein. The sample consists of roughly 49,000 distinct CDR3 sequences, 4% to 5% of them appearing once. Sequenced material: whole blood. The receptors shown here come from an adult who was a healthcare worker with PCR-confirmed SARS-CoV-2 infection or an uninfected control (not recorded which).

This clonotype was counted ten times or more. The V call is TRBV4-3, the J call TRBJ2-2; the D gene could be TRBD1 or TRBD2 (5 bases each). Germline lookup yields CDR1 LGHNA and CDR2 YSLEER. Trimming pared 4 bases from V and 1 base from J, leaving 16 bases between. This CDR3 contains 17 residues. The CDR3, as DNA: TGCGCCAGCAGCCCCCGTATGGCAGGGAGGAACACCGGGGAGCTGTTTTTT. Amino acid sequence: CASSPRMAGRNTGELFF.

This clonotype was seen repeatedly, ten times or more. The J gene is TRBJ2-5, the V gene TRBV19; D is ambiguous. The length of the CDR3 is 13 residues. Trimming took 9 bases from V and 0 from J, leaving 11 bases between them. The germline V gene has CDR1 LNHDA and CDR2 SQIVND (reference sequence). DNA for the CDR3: TGTGCCAGCCCTCTACGGAACCAAGAGACCCAGTACTTC. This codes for CASPLRNQETQYF.

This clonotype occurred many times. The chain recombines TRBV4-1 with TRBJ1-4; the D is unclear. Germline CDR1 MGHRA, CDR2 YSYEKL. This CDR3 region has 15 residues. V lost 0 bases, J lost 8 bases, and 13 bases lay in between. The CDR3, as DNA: TGCGCCAGCAGCCAAGATCCCGGGATGGAGGAAAAACTGTTTTTT. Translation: CASSQDPGMEEKLFF.

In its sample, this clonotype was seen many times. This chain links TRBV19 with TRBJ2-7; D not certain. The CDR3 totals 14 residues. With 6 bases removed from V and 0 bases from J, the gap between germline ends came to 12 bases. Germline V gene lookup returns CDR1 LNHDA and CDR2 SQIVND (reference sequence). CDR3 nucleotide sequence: TGTGCCAGTAGGCAGGACGTAAGCTCCTACGAGCAGTACTTC. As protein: CASRQDVSSYEQYF.

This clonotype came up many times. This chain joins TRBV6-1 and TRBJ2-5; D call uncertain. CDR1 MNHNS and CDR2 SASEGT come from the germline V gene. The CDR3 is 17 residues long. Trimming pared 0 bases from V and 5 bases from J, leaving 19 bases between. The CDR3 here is CASSEAPRWSVAETQYF. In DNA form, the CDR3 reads TGTGCCAGCAGTGAAGCGCCCCGATGGTCTGTTGCGGAGACCCAGTACTTC.

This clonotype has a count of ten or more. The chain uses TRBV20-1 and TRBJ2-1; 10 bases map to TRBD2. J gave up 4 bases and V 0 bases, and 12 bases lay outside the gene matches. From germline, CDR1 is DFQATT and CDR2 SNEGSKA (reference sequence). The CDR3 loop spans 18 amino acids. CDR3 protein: CSARDPTASGGQYNEQFF. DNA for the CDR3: TGCAGTGCTAGAGACCCCACGGCTAGCGGGGGCCAATACAATGAGCAGTTCTTC.

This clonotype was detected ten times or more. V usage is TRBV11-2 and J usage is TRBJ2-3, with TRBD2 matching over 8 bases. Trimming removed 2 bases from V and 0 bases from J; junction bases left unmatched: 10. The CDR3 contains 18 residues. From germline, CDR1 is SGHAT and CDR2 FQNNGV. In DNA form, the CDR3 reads TGTGCCAGCAGCTTAAGGGGGGTAGCGGGGACTAGCACAGATACGCAGTATTTT. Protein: CASSLRGVAGTSTDTQYF.

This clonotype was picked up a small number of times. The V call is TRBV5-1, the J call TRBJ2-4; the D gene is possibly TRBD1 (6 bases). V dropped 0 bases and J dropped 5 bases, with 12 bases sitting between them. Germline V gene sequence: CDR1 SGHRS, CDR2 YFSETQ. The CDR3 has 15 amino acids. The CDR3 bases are TGCGCCAGCAGCTTGGCCGGGACACGTCAAAACATTCAGTACTTC. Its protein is CASSLAGTRQNIQYF.

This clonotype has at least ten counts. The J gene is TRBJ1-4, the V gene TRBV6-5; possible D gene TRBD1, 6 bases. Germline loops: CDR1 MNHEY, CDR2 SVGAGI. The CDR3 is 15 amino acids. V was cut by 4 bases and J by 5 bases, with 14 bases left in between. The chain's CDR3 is CASSLTGTPNEKLFF. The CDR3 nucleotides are TGTGCCAGCAGTTTGACCGGGACACCGAATGAAAAACTGTTTTTT.

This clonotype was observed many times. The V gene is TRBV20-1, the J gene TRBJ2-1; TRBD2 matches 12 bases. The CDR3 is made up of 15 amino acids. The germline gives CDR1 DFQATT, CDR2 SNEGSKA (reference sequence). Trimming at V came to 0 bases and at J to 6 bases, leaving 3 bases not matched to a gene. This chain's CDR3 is CSARDASGGANEQFF. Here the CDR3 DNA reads TGCAGTGCTAGAGATGCTAGCGGGGGGGCCAATGAGCAGTTCTTC.

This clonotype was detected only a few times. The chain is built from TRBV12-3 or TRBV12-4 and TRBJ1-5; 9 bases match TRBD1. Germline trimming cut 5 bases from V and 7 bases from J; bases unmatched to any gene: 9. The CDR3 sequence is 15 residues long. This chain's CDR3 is CASSPTGGAGQPQHF. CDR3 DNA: TGTGCCAGCAGTCCCACAGGGGGCGCGGGGCAGCCCCAGCATTTT.

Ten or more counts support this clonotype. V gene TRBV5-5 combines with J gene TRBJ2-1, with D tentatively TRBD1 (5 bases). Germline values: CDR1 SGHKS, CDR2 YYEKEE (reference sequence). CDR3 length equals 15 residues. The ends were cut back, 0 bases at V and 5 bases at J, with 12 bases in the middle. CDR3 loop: CASSLAREGDNEQFF. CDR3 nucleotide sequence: TGTGCCAGCAGCTTGGCTAGGGAAGGGGACAATGAGCAGTTCTTC. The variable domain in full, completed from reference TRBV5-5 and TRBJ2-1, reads DAGVTQSPTHLIKTRGQQVTLRCSPISGHKSVSWYQQVLGQGPQFIFQYYEKEERGRGNFPDRFSARQFPNYSSELNVNALLLGDSALYLCASSLAREGDNEQFFGPGTRLTVL.

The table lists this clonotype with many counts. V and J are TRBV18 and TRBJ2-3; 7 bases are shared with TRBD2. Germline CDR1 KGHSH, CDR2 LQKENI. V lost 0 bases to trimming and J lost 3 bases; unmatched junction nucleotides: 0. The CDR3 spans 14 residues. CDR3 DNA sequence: TGTGCCAGCTCACCACCTAGCGGGACAGATACGCAGTATTTT. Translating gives CASSPPSGTDTQYF.

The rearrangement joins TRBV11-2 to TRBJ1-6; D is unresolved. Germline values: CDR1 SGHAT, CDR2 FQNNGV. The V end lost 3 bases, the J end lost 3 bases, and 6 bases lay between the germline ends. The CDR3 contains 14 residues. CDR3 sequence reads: CASSLGYYNSPLHF. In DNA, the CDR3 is TGTGCCAGCAGCTTGGGATACTATAATTCACCCCTCCACTTT.

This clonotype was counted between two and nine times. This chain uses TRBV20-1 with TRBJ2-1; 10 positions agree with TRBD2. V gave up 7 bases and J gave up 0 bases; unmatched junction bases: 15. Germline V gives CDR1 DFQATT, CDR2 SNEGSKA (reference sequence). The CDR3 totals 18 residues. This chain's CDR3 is CSVPGLALSAGSYNEQFF. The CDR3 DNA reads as TGCAGTGTCCCGGGACTAGCGCTGAGTGCTGGCTCCTACAATGAGCAGTTCTTC.

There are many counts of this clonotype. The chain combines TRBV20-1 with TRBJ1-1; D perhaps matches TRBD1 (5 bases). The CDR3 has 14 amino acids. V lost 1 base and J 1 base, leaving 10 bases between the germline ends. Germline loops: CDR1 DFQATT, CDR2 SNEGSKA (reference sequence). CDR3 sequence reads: CSARAGTENTEAFF. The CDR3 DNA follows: TGCAGTGCTAGAGCAGGGACGGAGAACACTGAAGCTTTCTTT.

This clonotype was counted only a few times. For the CDR3, the DNA is TGCAGTGCTAGAGATCGGCAGGCCTTTGGGCCCCAGCATTTT. Protein product: CSARDRQAFGPQHF. The chain couples TRBV20-1 to TRBJ1-5; unclear D gene. Germline CDR1 DFQATT, CDR2 SNEGSKA (reference sequence). CDR3 length equals 14 residues. With 0 bases removed from V and 9 bases from J, the gap between germline ends came to 15 bases.

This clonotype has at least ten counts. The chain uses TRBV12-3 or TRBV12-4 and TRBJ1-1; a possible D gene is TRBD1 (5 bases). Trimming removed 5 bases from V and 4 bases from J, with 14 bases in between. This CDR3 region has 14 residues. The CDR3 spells CASSPDGRATEAFF. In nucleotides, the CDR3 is TGTGCCAGCAGTCCCGACGGCAGGGCCACTGAAGCTTTCTTT.

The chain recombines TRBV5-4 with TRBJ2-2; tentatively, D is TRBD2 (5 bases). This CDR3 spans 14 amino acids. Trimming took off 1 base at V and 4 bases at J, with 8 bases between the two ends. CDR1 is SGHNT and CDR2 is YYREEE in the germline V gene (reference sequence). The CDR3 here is CASSLPGGTGELFF. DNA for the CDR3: TGTGCCAGCAGCTTGCCCGGAGGCACCGGGGAGCTGTTTTTT.

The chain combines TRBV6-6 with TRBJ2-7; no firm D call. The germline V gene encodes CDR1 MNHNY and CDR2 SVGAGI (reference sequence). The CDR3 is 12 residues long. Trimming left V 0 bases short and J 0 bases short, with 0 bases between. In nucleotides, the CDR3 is TGTGCCAGCAGTTACTCCTCCTACGAGCAGTACTTC. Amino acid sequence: CASSYSSYEQYF.

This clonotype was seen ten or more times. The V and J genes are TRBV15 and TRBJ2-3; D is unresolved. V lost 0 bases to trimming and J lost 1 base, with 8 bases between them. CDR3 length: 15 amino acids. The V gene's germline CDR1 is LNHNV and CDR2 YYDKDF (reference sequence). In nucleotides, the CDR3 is TGTGCCACCAGCAGAGATCGCAGCCGCACAGATACGCAGTATTTT. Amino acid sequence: CATSRDRSRTDTQYF.